The 18 T cell receptor beta chains given below trace back to one sample, sequenced in a study of control samples from healthy donors and cancer patients. This table comes from immunoSEQ multiplex PCR, and its TCRdb copy is limited to in-frame clones, with some not included. The repertoire holds 75,000 to 95,000 clones, with about nine tenths as singletons. The sequenced sample was blood. Source of these receptors: a woman aged 18-29 years in good health.

V gene TRBV13 combines with J gene TRBJ2-1; 7 positions agree with TRBD2. Germline V gene data show CDR1 as PRHDT and CDR2 as FYEKMQ (reference sequence). The CDR3 has 16 amino acids. The junction had 11 bases not matched to a gene; V was cut back by 5 bases and J by 4 bases. The CDR3 DNA sequence: TGTGCCAGCAGCGTGAATCTAGCGGCCTTTTACAATGAGCAGTTCTTC. This encodes CASSVNLAAFYNEQFF.

V gene TRBV12-3 or TRBV12-4 combines with J gene TRBJ2-5; D is possibly TRBD2 (5 bases). The CDR3 runs to 13 residues. Between the trimmed V and J ends, which lost 5 bases and 5 bases, there was a span of 12 bases. The CDR3 coding sequence is TGTGCCAGCAGTCCATCGACGGGGGAGACCCAGTACTTC. This encodes CASSPSTGETQYF.

The chain links TRBV11-2 to TRBJ2-1; the D is unclear. The CDR3 is 14 amino acids. Germline CDR1 reads SGHAT; CDR2 reads FQNNGV. Trimming shortened V by 3 bases and J by 1 base, and 7 bases separated the two germline ends. This chain's CDR3 is CASSFQVSYNEQFF. CDR3 coding DNA: TGTGCCAGCAGCTTCCAAGTTTCCTACAATGAGCAGTTCTTC.

The table lists this clone with a count of one. This chain connects TRBV4-2 to TRBJ2-7; 10 bases are shared with TRBD1. CDR3 length: 16 amino acids. Germline values: CDR1 LGHNA, CDR2 YNFKEQ. V dropped 3 bases and J dropped 2; count of bases not matched to a gene: 7. The CDR3 DNA reads as TGTGCCAGCAGCCACAGGTCGGGACAGGGGACCTACGAGCAGTACTTC. It is translated as CASSHRSGQGTYEQYF.

CDR3 in amino acids: CASSSDRAVIGTEAFF. CDR3 DNA: TGTGCCAGCTCATCGGACAGGGCGGTTATAGGCACTGAAGCTTTCTTT. This chain uses TRBV18 with TRBJ1-1, with 8 bases fitting TRBD1. Trimming removed 5 bases from V and 4 bases from J; junction bases left unmatched: 12. The CDR3 contains 16 residues. The germline V gene has CDR1 KGHSH and CDR2 LQKENI.

The chain combines TRBV10-1 with TRBJ1-5; tentatively, D is TRBD1 (5 bases). This CDR3 is 15 amino acids long. Germline lookup yields CDR1 WNHNN and CDR2 SYGVQD (reference sequence). Trimming shortened V by 8 bases and J by 0 bases, and 14 bases separated the two germline ends. CDR3 region: CASDQQEYSNQPQHF. The CDR3 nucleotides read TGCGCCAGCGATCAACAGGAGTATAGCAATCAGCCCCAGCATTTT.

V and J are TRBV7-9 and TRBJ2-3, with D perhaps TRBD1 or TRBD2 (6 bases each). CDR3 length: 16 residues. Deletions cut 5 bases from V and 4 bases from J, with 19 bases between. Germline V gene lookup returns CDR1 SEHNR and CDR2 FQNEAQ (reference sequence). The CDR3 reads CASSPRDLEGADTQYF. In DNA, the CDR3 is TGTGCCAGCAGCCCACGGGATTTGGAGGGGGCAGATACGCAGTATTTT.

The DNA of the CDR3 is TGCGCCAGCAGCCGAGTCGGCGGGGGAAGCACCGGGGAGCTGTTTTTT. It is translated as CASSRVGGGSTGELFF. This chain connects TRBV4-1 to TRBJ2-2, with 7 nucleotides matching TRBD2. Germline CDR1 and CDR2: MGHRA and YSYEKL. The CDR3 is 16 amino acids. J gave up 4 bases and V 4 bases, and 9 bases lay outside the gene matches.

This clone was recorded a few times. This chain's CDR3 is CASSPGVGEGDTQYF. CDR3 DNA: TGTGCCAGCAGTCCAGGGGTTGGGGAGGGAGATACGCAGTATTTT. This chain connects TRBV6-5 to TRBJ2-3; D is perhaps TRBD2 (7 bases). The V gene's germline CDR1 is MNHEY and CDR2 SVGAGI. CDR3 size: 15 residues. The V end was cut by 5 bases, the J end by 5 bases, with 17 bases between.

The chain carries TRBV28 and TRBJ2-7; D gene uncertain. CDR1 MDHEN and CDR2 SYDVKM come from the germline V gene. The length of the CDR3 is 14 residues. Trimming stripped 5 bases from V and 4 bases from J, with 15 bases between. The CDR3 spells CASSPPLPAYEQYF. CDR3 sequence (DNA): TGTGCCAGCAGTCCCCCCCTCCCGGCATACGAGCAGTACTTC.

The chain joins TRBV3-1 (or the pseudogene TRBV3-2) to TRBJ1-1, with 7 bases fitting TRBD1. The V segment lost 3 bases and the J segment 4 bases; nucleotides outside the gene matches: 11. The CDR3 is 16 amino acids. Germline V gene sequence: CDR1 LGHDT, CDR2 YNNKEL (reference sequence). CDR3 protein: CASSHYARGPSTEAFF. CDR3 coding DNA: TGTGCCAGCAGCCATTACGCGAGGGGGCCGAGCACTGAAGCTTTCTTT.

The J gene is TRBJ2-7, the V gene TRBV28, with a tentative D call TRBD1 (6 bases). The CDR3 sequence is 13 residues long. Trimming pared 5 bases from V and 3 bases from J, leaving 11 bases between. CDR1 and CDR2 (germline): MDHEN, SYDVKM. This CDR3 reads CASSPRQVYEQYF. CDR3 bases: TGTGCCAGCAGTCCACGACAGGTCTACGAGCAGTACTTC.

The chain employs TRBV27 and TRBJ2-7; TRBD2 aligns across 7 bases. From germline, CDR1 is MNHEY and CDR2 SMNVEV (reference sequence). V gave up 4 bases and J gave up 2 bases; unmatched junction bases: 2. The CDR3 extends over 13 amino acids. CDR3 nucleotide sequence: TGTGCCAGCAGTTCAGCGGGGACCTACGAGCAGTACTTC. Translated: CASSSAGTYEQYF.

There are a few counts of this clone. This chain's CDR3 is CASSVGEAGGTYNEQFF. The CDR3 coding sequence is TGTGCCAGCAGCGTAGGGGAAGCGGGGGGAACCTACAATGAGCAGTTCTTC. The genes are TRBV9 and TRBJ2-1, with TRBD2 matching 9 bases. CDR1 and CDR2 (germline): SGDLS, YYNGEE. CDR3 length equals 17 residues. The V segment lost 0 bases and the J segment 2 bases; nucleotides outside the gene matches: 6.

This chain joins TRBV10-3 and TRBJ2-1; D is perhaps TRBD1 (7 bases). CDR1 and CDR2 from the germline V gene are ENHRY and SYGVKD. Trimming left V 11 bases short and J 8 bases short, with 19 bases between. The CDR3 consists of 13 residues. The CDR3 DNA follows: TGTGCCGCGCAGGGGGGCGAAGTAGATGAGCAGTTCTTC. Its translation is CAAQGGEVDEQFF.

This clone was counted only a few times. The chain employs TRBV5-4 and TRBJ1-1; D not certain. The CDR3 runs 15 residues. Germline loops: CDR1 SGHNT, CDR2 YYREEE (reference sequence). V lost 6 bases and J lost 0, with 15 bases in between. CDR3 protein: CASTRGWNLNTEAFF. CDR3 nucleotide sequence: TGTGCCAGCACCCGAGGGTGGAACCTGAACACTGAAGCTTTCTTT.

The rearrangement links TRBV5-1 to TRBJ2-7; 10 bases agree with TRBD1. This CDR3 spans 16 amino acids. Losses at the gene ends were 3 bases for V and 3 bases for J; bases not matched to a gene: 9. The V gene's germline CDR1 is SGHRS and CDR2 YFSETQ. CDR3 amino acids: CASSWETGTGDYEQYF. The CDR3 DNA is TGCGCCAGCAGCTGGGAAACGGGGACAGGGGACTACGAGCAGTACTTC.

The J gene is TRBJ2-3, the V gene TRBV12-3 or TRBV12-4; possible D gene TRBD2, 6 bases. The CDR3 is 12 amino acids. Trimming cost V 6 bases and J 9 bases, with 13 bases left between them. In DNA, the CDR3 is TGTGCCAGCAGCTCCACGGCGGGGACGCAGTATTTT. Protein product: CASSSTAGTQYF.